The 3 T cell receptor beta chains below all came from one sample that was sequenced in a study of blood T cell repertoires in COVID-19. Method: immunoSEQ multiplex PCR; TCRdb's copy keeps in-frame clones and lacks some. The table includes under 400,000 clones, about 86% detected once. Sequencing input: PBMCs or T cells enriched from blood (not recorded which). Receptors were obtained from a woman aged 40 to 50 with acute COVID-19.

The gene calls are TRBV28 and TRBJ1-2; TRBD1 matches at 7 bases. V was pared by 3 bases and J by 2 bases, with 9 bases of the junction left unmatched. This CDR3 has 16 residues. Germline CDR1 and CDR2: MDHEN and SYDVKM. CDR3 protein: CASSLAGEGGNYGYTF. In DNA, the CDR3 is TGTGCCAGCAGTTTGGCCGGAGAAGGGGGCAACTATGGCTACACCTTC.

Concerning this clone itself: This CDR3 is also generated by other DNA sequences in the sample. The V call is TRBV3-1 (or the pseudogene TRBV3-2), the J call TRBJ2-1; maybe TRBD1 (5 bases). V was cut by 4 bases and J by 4 bases, with 11 bases left in between. This CDR3 has 14 amino acids. CDR1 LGHDT and CDR2 YNNKEL come from the germline V gene (reference sequence). The CDR3 is CASSLNSGYNEQFF. CDR3 in DNA: TGTGCCAGCAGCCTGAACTCAGGGTACAATGAGCAGTTCTTC.

V is TRBV4-2 and J is TRBJ1-6; 10 bases are shared with TRBD1. CDR1 is LGHNA and CDR2 is YNFKEQ in the germline V gene. The CDR3 extends over 16 amino acids. Unmatched junction bases numbered 9, after V lost 6 bases and J lost 7 bases. The CDR3 sequence is CASSFVQGQGNSPLHF. Here the CDR3 DNA reads TGTGCCAGCAGTTTCGTACAGGGACAGGGGAATTCACCCCTCCACTTT.